Described below is a single T cell receptor beta chain sequence and its context. Germline CDR1 and CDR2: SGHRS and YFSETQ. V lost 4 bases to trimming and J lost 3 bases, with 21 bases between them. The CDR3 loop spans 17 amino acids. The entry originates in a study of siplizumab effects on memory and regulatory T cells. The repertoire was sequenced with immunoSEQ multiplex PCR; TCRdb's copy has only in-frame clones and lacks some. Of tens of thousands of clones listed, about 98% were seen once; the top ten hold 0.95% to 1.4%. The specimen was naive CD8+ T cells sorted from blood. This sequence joins TRBV5-1 and TRBJ2-3, with D tentatively TRBD2 (6 bases). This sequence was found in a human donor in good health. CDR3 sequence reads: CASSPGESSSATDTQYF. The CDR3, as DNA: TGCGCCAGCAGCCCTGGAGAGTCGTCTAGCGCAACAGATACGCAGTATTTT.